This is a list of T cell receptor beta chains from one sample in a study of blood T cell repertoires in COVID-19. Using immunoSEQ multiplex PCR, the repertoire was profiled, and TCRdb retains in-frame clones only, with some absent. The table shows 140,000 to 150,000 clones, with approximately 87% occurring only once. The sample was peripheral blood. Source of these receptors: a human donor in a cohort sampled during active COVID-19. Each CDR3 is given with its conserved first and last residue. Fields, in order: D gene, J gene, clone size, V gene, CDR3 DNA, CDR3 protein. A D gene is named only where the DNA matches it firmly. Rows give clone size only sometimes, using once, few, many, or a class for an expanded clone.

D: .; J: TRBJ2-7; size: .; V: TRBV7-2; DNA: TGTGCCAGCAGCTTAGCGCGGCAGTACGAGCAGTACTTC; CDR3: CASSLARQYEQYF
D: .; J: TRBJ2-3; size: .; V: TRBV5-6; DNA: TGTGCCAGCAGTTCCACAGGGCCCACAGATACGCAGTATTTT; CDR3: CASSSTGPTDTQYF
D: TRBD1; J: TRBJ2-2; size: .; V: TRBV11-2; DNA: TGTGCCAGCAGCTTGGGGACAGGGCCGAACACCGGGGAGCTGTTTTTT; CDR3: CASSLGTGPNTGELFF
D: TRBD1; J: TRBJ1-2; size: .; V: TRBV2; DNA: TGTGCCAGCAGTGACAGGGGGCTGGATGGCTACACCTTC; CDR3: CASSDRGLDGYTF
D: .; J: TRBJ1-3; size: .; V: TRBV3-1/TRBV3-2; DNA: TGTGCCAGCAGCCCCAGGCTCCTCTCTGGAAACACCATATATTTT; CDR3: CASSPRLLSGNTIYF
D: TRBD1; J: TRBJ1-1; size: .; V: TRBV6-5; DNA: TGTGCCAGCAGTAGGGGGCGCGACACTGAAGCTTTCTTT; CDR3: CASSRGRDTEAFF
D: .; J: TRBJ2-3; size: .; V: TRBV5-4; DNA: TGTGCCAGCAGCTTTCCAGGGCGTGTAGATACGCAGTATTTT; CDR3: CASSFPGRVDTQYF
D: TRBD1; J: TRBJ1-1; size: once; V: TRBV19; DNA: TGTGCCAGTAGAAAGCCCGGGACAGCGAACACTGAAGCTTTCTTT; CDR3: CASRKPGTANTEAFF
D: TRBD1; J: TRBJ1-4; size: .; V: TRBV5-1; DNA: TGCGCCAGCAGAGACGAGGGGGCGGCTAATGAAAAACTGTTTTTT; CDR3: CASRDEGAANEKLFF
D: .; J: TRBJ2-1; size: .; V: TRBV9; DNA: TGTGCCAGCAGCTCCCTGTCATACGAGGAGGAGCAGTTCTTC; CDR3: CASSSLSYEEEQFF
D: TRBD1; J: TRBJ2-3; size: .; V: TRBV5-6; DNA: TGTGCCAGCAGCCAGACAGGGAAAGATACGCAGTATTTT; CDR3: CASSQTGKDTQYF
D: .; J: TRBJ1-3; size: .; V: TRBV15; DNA: TGTGCCACCAGCAGAGATAGCCAGAACTCTGGAAACACCATATATTTT; CDR3: CATSRDSQNSGNTIYF
D: .; J: TRBJ2-5; size: .; V: TRBV12-3/TRBV12-4; DNA: TGTGCCAGCAGTTTACTCAGGGCAGAGACCCAGTACTTC; CDR3: CASSLLRAETQYF
D: TRBD2; J: TRBJ2-2; size: .; V: TRBV7-2; DNA: TGTGCCAGCAGCTTATTCCCTAGCGGGGGGCCAAACACCGGGGAGCTGTTTTTT; CDR3: CASSLFPSGGPNTGELFF
D: .; J: TRBJ2-1; size: .; V: TRBV5-4; DNA: TGTGCCAGCAGCTCCACAGGGCGGTCAGGCGAGCAGTTCTTC; CDR3: CASSSTGRSGEQFF
D: .; J: TRBJ1-2; size: .; V: TRBV7-2; DNA: TGTGCCAGCAGCTTAATCCGGAGTTTGTATGGCTACACCTTC; CDR3: CASSLIRSLYGYTF
D: .; J: TRBJ2-7; size: .; V: TRBV19; DNA: TGTGCCAGTAAGTCAGCAGGGCAGGGGGAGCAGTACTTC; CDR3: CASKSAGQGEQYF
D: .; J: TRBJ1-3; size: .; V: TRBV2; DNA: TGTGCCAGCAGGGCAGACAGCTCTGGAAACACCATATATTTT; CDR3: CASRADSSGNTIYF
D: .; J: TRBJ2-1; size: .; V: TRBV24-1; DNA: TGTGCCACCAGTGATTTGGGTAGCGGCCTTAACCAGAATGAGCAGTTCTTC; CDR3: CATSDLGSGLNQNEQFF
D: .; J: TRBJ2-5; size: .; V: TRBV14; DNA: TGTGCCAGCAGCCACAGGGAGGTGACCCAGTACTTC; CDR3: CASSHREVTQYF
D: .; J: TRBJ1-2; size: .; V: TRBV19; DNA: TGTGCCAGTAGTATAGAGGGGGGGATCACTACTAACTATGGCTACACCTTC; CDR3: CASSIEGGITTNYGYTF
D: .; J: TRBJ1-1; size: .; V: TRBV20-1; DNA: TGCAGTGCGGCTCAGAACACTGAAGCTTTCTTT; CDR3: CSAAQNTEAFF
D: TRBD1; J: TRBJ1-6; size: .; V: TRBV15; DNA: TGTGCCACCAGCAGAGAACTGGTTAGACAGGGGAGGTCCTATAATTCACCCCTCCACTTT; CDR3: CATSRELVRQGRSYNSPLHF
D: TRBD1; J: TRBJ2-5; size: .; V: TRBV5-1; DNA: TGCGCCAGCAGCCCATTGGGACAGACACAAGAGACCCAGTACTTC; CDR3: CASSPLGQTQETQYF
D: .; J: TRBJ1-5; size: .; V: TRBV19; DNA: TGTGCCAGTGGGCGGACAGAATATAGCAATCAGCCCCAGCATTTT; CDR3: CASGRTEYSNQPQHF
D: TRBD1; J: TRBJ1-3; size: .; V: TRBV3-1/TRBV3-2; DNA: TGTGCCAGCAGCCCTGGACAGGGGAGTAGGTCCGGAAACACCATATATTTT; CDR3: CASSPGQGSRSGNTIYF
D: .; J: TRBJ1-3; size: .; V: TRBV29-1; DNA: TGCAGCGTTGCCACAGATGGAAACACCATATATTTT; CDR3: CSVATDGNTIYF
D: .; J: TRBJ2-7; size: .; V: TRBV6-5; DNA: TGTGCCAGCAGGTTAGACAGGATCTACGAGCAGTACTTC; CDR3: CASRLDRIYEQYF
D: TRBD1; J: TRBJ2-4; size: .; V: TRBV18; DNA: TGTGCCAGTGGACAGGGTCGGGCCCTAGCCAAAAACATTCAGTACTTC; CDR3: CASGQGRALAKNIQYF
D: TRBD1; J: TRBJ1-3; size: .; V: TRBV5-1; DNA: TGCGCCAGCAGCTTGGCGGGGACAGAAAGAGGAAACACCATATATTTT; CDR3: CASSLAGTERGNTIYF